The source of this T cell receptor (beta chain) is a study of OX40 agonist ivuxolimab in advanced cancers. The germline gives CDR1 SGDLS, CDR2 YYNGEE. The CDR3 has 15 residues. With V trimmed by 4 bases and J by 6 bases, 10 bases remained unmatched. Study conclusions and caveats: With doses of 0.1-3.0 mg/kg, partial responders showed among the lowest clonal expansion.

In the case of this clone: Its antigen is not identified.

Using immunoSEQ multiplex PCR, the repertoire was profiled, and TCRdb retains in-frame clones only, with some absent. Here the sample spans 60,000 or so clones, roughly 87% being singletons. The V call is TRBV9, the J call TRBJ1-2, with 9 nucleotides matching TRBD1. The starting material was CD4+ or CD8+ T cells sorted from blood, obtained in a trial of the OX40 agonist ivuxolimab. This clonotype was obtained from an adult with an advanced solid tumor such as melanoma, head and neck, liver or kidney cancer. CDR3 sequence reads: CASSTRTGALNGYTF. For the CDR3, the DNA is TGTGCCAGCAGCACCAGGACAGGGGCTTTGAATGGCTACACCTTC.